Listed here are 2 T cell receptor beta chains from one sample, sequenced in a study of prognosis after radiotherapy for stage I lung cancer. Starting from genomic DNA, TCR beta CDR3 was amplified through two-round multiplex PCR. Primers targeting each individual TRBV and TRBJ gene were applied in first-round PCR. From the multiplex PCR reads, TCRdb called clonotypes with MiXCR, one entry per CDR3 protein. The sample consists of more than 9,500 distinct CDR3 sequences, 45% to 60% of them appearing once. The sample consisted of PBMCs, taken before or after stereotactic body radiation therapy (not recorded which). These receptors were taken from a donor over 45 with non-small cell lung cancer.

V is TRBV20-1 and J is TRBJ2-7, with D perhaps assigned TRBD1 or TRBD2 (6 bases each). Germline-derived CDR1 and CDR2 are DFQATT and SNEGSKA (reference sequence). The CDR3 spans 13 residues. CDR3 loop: CSLGGSSFYEQYF. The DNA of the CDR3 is TGCAGCCTAGGGGGGAGCAGCTTCTACGAGCAGTACTTC.

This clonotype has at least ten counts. CDR3 region: CAISGQGNIQYF. The CDR3 region has the DNA TGTGCCATCAGTGGACAGGGAAACATTCAGTACTTC. This chain links TRBV10-3 with TRBJ2-4; the match to TRBD1 covers 7 bases. CDR1 is ENHRY, CDR2 SYGVKD, per germline. The trim removed 4 bases at V and 6 bases at J, leaving 0 bases unmatched. The length of the CDR3 is 12 residues.